What follows are 13 T cell receptor beta chains derived from one specimen sequenced in a study of shared clonotypes between healthy human individuals. The method was immunoSEQ multiplex PCR; TCRdb's version includes in-frame clones alone and lacks a portion of them. The sample records a few hundred thousand clones, approximately 97% being singletons. The sequenced sample consisted of memory CD8+ T cells sorted from blood. Subset indicated: CD45RO+ cells pooled with CCR7-negative TemRA cells. Receptor source: a man aged 25-45 years in good health.

This chain connects TRBV5-1 to TRBJ2-3; either TRBD1 or TRBD2 may supply D (6 bases each). Trimming cost V 3 bases and J 3 bases, with 14 bases left between them. Looked up from germline, CDR1 is SGHRS and CDR2 is YFSETQ. This CDR3 is built from 15 residues. In DNA, the CDR3 is TGCGCCAGCAGCTATGGCAGGGGAGGAACAGATACGCAGTATTTT. This encodes CASSYGRGGTDTQYF. Together with reference TRBV5-1 and TRBJ2-3, the CDR3 gives the full variable domain: KAGVTQTPRYLIKTRGQQVTLSCSPISGHRSVSWYQQTPGQGLQFLFEYFSETQRNKGNFPGRFSGRQFSNSRSEMNVSTLELGDSALYLCASSYGRGGTDTQYFGPGTRLTVL.

This chain connects TRBV30 to TRBJ1-4, with a weak D call TRBD1 (6 bases). The germline V and J ends were trimmed by 1 base and 7 bases, with 16 bases remaining between them. Germline V gene sequence: CDR1 GTSNPN, CDR2 SVGIG (reference sequence). This CDR3 spans 15 amino acids. CDR3 sequence: CAWSARTVWSEKLFF. In DNA form, the CDR3 reads TGTGCCTGGAGTGCGAGGACAGTATGGAGTGAAAAACTGTTTTTT.

This chain links TRBV28 with TRBJ2-6; D uncertain. The germline gives CDR1 MDHEN, CDR2 SYDVKM. CDR3 size: 12 residues. Trimming took off 4 bases at V and 4 bases at J, with 2 bases between the two ends. Here the CDR3 reads CASSSGANVLTF. Written as DNA, the CDR3 is TGTGCCAGCAGTTCCGGGGCCAACGTCCTGACTTTC.

V and J are TRBV25-1 and TRBJ2-7; D not resolved. Germline V gene lookup returns CDR1 MGHDK and CDR2 SYGVNS. The CDR3 totals 10 residues. V was clipped by 8 bases and J by 4 bases, with 6 bases between them. The CDR3 nucleotides read TGTGCCAGCGGGGATTACGAGCAGTACTTC. The encoded protein is CASGDYEQYF.

This rearrangement joins TRBV6-1 to TRBJ2-7; possible D gene TRBD2, 5 bases. Trimming removed 3 bases from V and 0 bases from J, with 12 bases in between. The CDR3 covers 15 residues. Germline V lookup: CDR1 MNHNS, CDR2 SASEGT. The CDR3 bases are TGTGCCAGCAGTGACCGGGCGGGCAGCTCCTACGAGCAGTACTTC. This encodes CASSDRAGSSYEQYF.

V usage is TRBV9 and J usage is TRBJ2-1, with D possibly TRBD2 on 5 matching bases. Germline-derived CDR1 and CDR2 are SGDLS and YYNGEE. The CDR3 sequence is 15 residues long. Trimming removed 6 bases at V and 6 bases at J, with 19 bases between. This CDR3 is CASTLAPSALNEQFF. Written as DNA, the CDR3 is TGTGCCAGCACCCTAGCTCCAAGCGCGCTCAATGAGCAGTTCTTC.

The genes are TRBV27 and TRBJ2-2, with TRBD2 matching 12 bases. The CDR3 is 17 amino acids. Germline trimming cut 7 bases from V and 6 bases from J; bases unmatched to any gene: 12. Germline CDR1 and CDR2: MNHEY and SMNVEV (reference sequence). The CDR3 coding sequence is TGTGCCAGCACCCTAGTTGGACTAGCGGGAAGGGCCGGGGAGCTGTTTTTT. It yields the protein CASTLVGLAGRAGELFF.

The chain links TRBV11-2 to TRBJ2-3; 7 nucleotides line up with TRBD2. This CDR3 is 13 amino acids long. Unmatched junction bases numbered 2, after V lost 0 bases and J lost 8 bases. Germline loops: CDR1 SGHAT, CDR2 FQNNGV. The CDR3 nucleotides are TGTGCCAGCAGCTTAGATCCGGGGGGTACGCAGTATTTT. It translates to CASSLDPGGTQYF.

The chain couples TRBV30 to TRBJ2-4; D is possibly TRBD2 (5 bases). The CDR3 extends over 15 amino acids. CDR1 and CDR2 (germline): GTSNPN, SVGIG (reference sequence). Trimming took off 0 bases at V and 0 bases at J, with 9 bases between the two ends. Here the CDR3 reads CAWSVREQAKNIQYF. In DNA form, the CDR3 reads TGTGCCTGGAGTGTTAGGGAGCAAGCCAAAAACATTCAGTACTTC.

The rearrangement uses TRBV11-2 and TRBJ2-7; D ambiguous. The V and J ends lost 7 bases and 2 bases respectively, with 15 bases between them. Germline V gene sequence: CDR1 SGHAT, CDR2 FQNNGV. CDR3 length: 14 residues. CDR3 residues: CASIKLVSPYEQYF. In nucleotides, the CDR3 is TGTGCCAGCATCAAATTGGTTTCTCCCTACGAGCAGTACTTC. Full variable domain (missing parts from reference TRBV11-2 and TRBJ2-7): EAGVAQSPRYKIIEKRQSVAFWCNPISGHATLYWYQQILGQGPKLLIQFQNNGVVDDSQLPKDRFSAERLKGVDSTLKIQPAKLEDSAVYLCASIKLVSPYEQYFGPGTRLTVT.

The V and J genes are TRBV27 and TRBJ2-2, with D uncertain. This CDR3 is built from 14 residues. V was pared by 3 bases and J by 4 bases, with 9 bases between. Germline V gene data show CDR1 as MNHEY and CDR2 as SMNVEV (reference sequence). CDR3 nucleotide sequence: TGTGCCAGCAGTTTCACAATGTCCACCGGGGAGCTGTTTTTT. It yields the protein CASSFTMSTGELFF.

The chain uses TRBV5-1 and TRBJ2-3; either TRBD1 or TRBD2 may supply D (6 bases each). Germline V CDR1 and CDR2: SGHRS, YFSETQ. The CDR3 has 17 amino acids. V was shortened by 4 bases and J by 1 base, with 19 bases between the two germline ends. CDR3 DNA sequence: TGCGCCAGCAGCGCGGGGCGTTCTAGGGGGGGCACAGATACGCAGTATTTT. Its translation: CASSAGRSRGGTDTQYF.

Points on this clone: One end of the junction is discordant with germline, which a read error may explain. The chain carries TRBV27 and TRBJ2-5; D unclear. The CDR3 runs to 11 residues. The germline V gene encodes CDR1 MNHEY and CDR2 SMNVEV (reference sequence). The CDR3 DNA is TGTGCCAGCAGGGGCGAAGAGTCCCAGTACTTC. Its protein is CASRGEESQYF.